Listed here are 27 T cell receptor beta chains from one sample, sequenced in a study of chemoradiotherapy in HPV16-positive cancers. Produced via immunoSEQ multiplex PCR; TCRdb's table is partial and in-frame only. The table lists over 950 clones, under 95% of them singletons. The sample here was tumor tissue, taken from a patient who underwent chemoradiotherapy. These receptors were taken from a human donor with HPV-associated anogenital cancer.

This chain joins TRBV9 and TRBJ2-2; 9 bases fit TRBD1. The CDR3 has 16 amino acids. Germline-derived CDR1 and CDR2 are SGDLS and YYNGEE. V dropped 1 base and J dropped 7; count of bases not matched to a gene: 8. CDR3 bases: TGTGCCAGCAGCGTATCCCCACAGGGGGCTGACGGGGAGCTGTTTTTT. Translation: CASSVSPQGADGELFF.

J is TRBJ2-6 and V is TRBV7-3; 9 nucleotides line up with TRBD2. The junction had 9 bases not matched to a gene; V was cut back by 2 bases and J by 4 bases. The CDR3 runs 18 residues. Germline V gene lookup returns CDR1 SGHTA and CDR2 FQGTGA. CDR3 nucleotides: TGTGCCAGCAGCTTACTCGGCGGGGGGGCATCCGGGGCCAACGTCCTGACTTTC. Translation: CASSLLGGGASGANVLTF.

V usage is TRBV9 and J usage is TRBJ2-7; 7 nucleotides match TRBD1. Germline CDR1 reads SGDLS; CDR2 reads YYNGEE. The CDR3 length is 14 residues. The V gene end was trimmed by 4 bases and the J gene end by 6 bases; junction bases not matched to a gene: 10. The CDR3 DNA sequence: TGTGCCAGCAGCTTGAGGGGGCAAAGTTCCGAGCAGTACTTC. Encoded protein: CASSLRGQSSEQYF.

The V gene is TRBV7-8, the J gene TRBJ2-3; D call uncertain. CDR3 size: 12 residues. Trimming left V 2 bases short and J 4 bases short, with 4 bases between. CDR1 and CDR2 from the germline V gene are SGHVS and FQNEAQ. CDR3 in amino acids: CASSLLADTQYF. The CDR3, as DNA: TGTGCCAGCAGCTTATTGGCAGATACGCAGTATTTT.

CDR3 sequence: CASSEGQGFYEQYF. As DNA, the CDR3 is TGCGCCAGCAGCGAGGGACAGGGTTTCTACGAGCAGTACTTC. This chain joins TRBV5-1 and TRBJ2-7; 9 bases match TRBD1. CDR3 size: 14 residues. Germline loops: CDR1 SGHRS, CDR2 YFSETQ. The ends lost 4 bases at V and 3 bases at J; junction bases unmatched: 5.

The chain combines TRBV6-1 with TRBJ2-4; 8 nucleotides line up with TRBD1. CDR3 length: 15 residues. V was clipped by 5 bases and J by 4 bases; unmatched bases: 7. Germline V CDR1 and CDR2: MNHNS, SASEGT. The CDR3 bases are TGTGCCAGCAGTCCGGGACAGGAACCTAAAAACATTCAGTACTTC. This sequence encodes CASSPGQEPKNIQYF.

CDR3 bases: TGTGCCATCAGTGATCTTAGGGACAGGGGCCCGAACACTGAAGCTTTCTTT. It is translated as CAISDLRDRGPNTEAFF. V gene TRBV10-3 combines with J gene TRBJ1-1; 10 bases line up with TRBD1. The CDR3 covers 17 residues. Germline V CDR1 and CDR2: ENHRY, SYGVKD. The V and J ends lost 3 bases and 1 base, in that order; junction bases with no gene match: 8.

This chain links TRBV10-2 with TRBJ1-1; the D is unclear. Germline lookup yields CDR1 WSHSY and CDR2 SAAADI. The CDR3 runs to 16 residues. The V end lost 3 bases, the J end lost 3 bases, and 17 bases lay between the germline ends. The CDR3 sequence: CASSDGEAGRDTEAFF. The CDR3, as DNA: TGCGCCAGCAGTGACGGGGAGGCTGGACGGGACACTGAAGCTTTCTTT.

CDR3 region: CASRKRGGPRETQYF. Written as DNA, the CDR3 is TGTGCCAGCAGGAAGCGGGGGGGCCCCAGAGAGACCCAGTACTTC. V and J are TRBV7-8 and TRBJ2-5, with 10 positions matching TRBD2. Germline V gene data show CDR1 as SGHVS and CDR2 as FQNEAQ. Trimming cost V 6 bases and J 4 bases; bases outside gene matches: 8. The CDR3 contains 15 residues.

The chain is built from TRBV19 and TRBJ1-5; a weak D match, TRBD1 (6 bases). CDR3 length equals 14 residues. V was clipped by 3 bases and J by 7 bases, with 13 bases between them. Germline loops: CDR1 LNHDA, CDR2 SQIVND (reference sequence). For the CDR3, the DNA is TGTGCCAGTAGTATCCCAGGGGCTGAGCAGCCCCAGCATTTT. It codes for CASSIPGAEQPQHF.

J is TRBJ2-5 and V is TRBV28; tentative D call: TRBD2 (6 bases). The length of the CDR3 is 12 residues. V dropped 6 bases and J dropped 5 bases, with 10 bases sitting between them. Germline CDR1 is MDHEN and CDR2 is SYDVKM. The CDR3 protein is CASRGRGETQYF. In DNA form, the CDR3 reads TGTGCCAGCAGGGGACGGGGGGAGACCCAGTACTTC.

This chain connects TRBV2 to TRBJ2-1; 9 bases fit TRBD2. From germline, CDR1 is SNHLY and CDR2 FYNNEI. This CDR3 comprises 15 residues. The V and J ends lost 8 bases and 4 bases, in that order; junction bases with no gene match: 9. The CDR3 loop reads CASQLGGGAYNEQFF. The CDR3 coding sequence is TGTGCCAGCCAGCTGGGCGGGGGGGCTTACAATGAGCAGTTCTTC.

This chain connects TRBV18 to TRBJ1-1, with 9 bases identical to TRBD1. CDR1 is KGHSH, CDR2 LQKENI, per germline. V lost 4 bases to trimming and J lost 11 bases; unmatched junction nucleotides: 11. CDR3 length: 14 residues. The CDR3 DNA is TGTGCCAGCTCACAATCCCGGGACAGGGTGGATGCTTTCTTT. Protein: CASSQSRDRVDAFF. The full variable domain, with the rest looked up from reference TRBV18 and TRBJ1-1, is NAGVMQNPRHLVRRRGQEARLRCSPMKGHSHVYWYRQLPEEGLKFMVYLQKENIIDESGMPKERFSAEFPKEGPSILRIQQVVRGDSAAYFCASSQSRDRVDAFFGQGTRLTVV.

The chain recombines TRBV5-1 with TRBJ2-7; D gene uncertain. Deletions cut 4 bases from V and 1 base from J, with 9 bases between. This CDR3 spans 13 amino acids. Germline V lookup: CDR1 SGHRS, CDR2 YFSETQ. CDR3 DNA: TGCGCCAGCAGCAGGATGGCTTCCTACGAGCAGTACTTC. Its translation is CASSRMASYEQYF.

The rearrangement links TRBV25-1 to TRBJ1-4; D is unresolved. The CDR3 is 13 residues long. Germline CDR1 and CDR2: MGHDK and SYGVNS. V was cut by 8 bases and J by 8 bases, with 15 bases left in between. For the CDR3, the DNA is TGTGCCAGCCGTGGCGGGGAGGGAGAAAAACTGTTTTTT. The encoded protein is CASRGGEGEKLFF.

This chain links TRBV9 with TRBJ2-5; TRBD1 matches at 12 bases. CDR3 length: 15 amino acids. From germline, CDR1 is SGDLS and CDR2 YYNGEE. Trimming took 3 bases from V and 4 from J; bases not matched to a gene: 4. In nucleotides, the CDR3 is TGTGCCAGCAGCGGGGGACAGGGGGCGGGAGAGACCCAGTACTTC. Protein sequence: CASSGGQGAGETQYF.

The rearrangement joins TRBV10-1 to TRBJ2-1, with D possibly matching TRBD2 (7 bases). Germline CDR1 and CDR2: WNHNN and SYGVQD (reference sequence). V lost 0 bases, J lost 1 base, and 16 bases lay in between. This CDR3 is 18 amino acids long. CDR3 loop: CASSESSAGAYSYNEQFF. CDR3 coding DNA: TGCGCCAGCAGTGAGTCCTCGGCGGGGGCGTATTCCTACAATGAGCAGTTCTTC.

The chain has TRBV19 and TRBJ2-2; D assignment may be TRBD1 or TRBD2 (5 bases each). V lost 2 bases, J lost 6 bases, and 13 bases lay in between. CDR3 length: 15 residues. The germline V gene encodes CDR1 LNHDA and CDR2 SQIVND (reference sequence). CDR3 in amino acids: CASSILASRAGELFF. CDR3 nucleotides: TGTGCCAGTAGTATATTGGCTAGCAGGGCCGGGGAGCTGTTTTTT.

The chain recombines TRBV28 with TRBJ2-5; D possibly corresponds to TRBD1 (5 bases). The J call may not be correct, given that the DNA end is closer to TRBJ2-7. The CDR3 sequence is 15 residues long. Germline V gene data show CDR1 as MDHEN and CDR2 as SYDVKM. Written as DNA, the CDR3 is TGTGCCAGCATCCCTGGAGACACAGGACCCTACGAGCAGTACTTC. Translating it yields CASIPGDTGPYEQYF.

The chain uses TRBV28 and TRBJ1-5; D is unclear. From germline, CDR1 is MDHEN and CDR2 SYDVKM. V lost 7 bases, J lost 2 bases, and 3 bases lay in between. This CDR3 has 11 amino acids. The CDR3, as DNA: TGTGCCAGCAACGGCAATCAGCCCCAGCATTTT. It translates to CASNGNQPQHF. Supplemented by reference TRBV28 and TRBJ1-5, the full variable domain reads DVKVTQSSRYLVKRTGEKVFLECVQDMDHENMFWYRQDPGLGLRLIYFSYDVKMKEKGDIPEGYSVSREKKERFSLILESASTNQTSMYLCASNGNQPQHFGDGTRLSIL.

V is TRBV10-1 and J is TRBJ1-1; D possibly corresponds to TRBD1 (5 bases). Deletions cut 4 bases from V and 3 bases from J, with 15 bases between. Germline assignment: CDR1 WNHNN and CDR2 SYGVQD (reference sequence). The CDR3 contains 15 residues. CDR3 in amino acids: CASSGPGPQDTEAFF. The CDR3 bases are TGCGCCAGCAGTGGCCCGGGACCCCAGGACACTGAAGCTTTCTTT.

The rearrangement joins TRBV28 to TRBJ2-7, with a possible D match to TRBD1 (5 bases). Germline loops: CDR1 MDHEN, CDR2 SYDVKM. The CDR3 has 13 amino acids. Between the trimmed V and J ends, which lost 4 bases and 0 bases, there was a span of 7 bases. The DNA of the CDR3 is TGTGCCAGCAGTTCCCAGGGCTCCTACGAGCAGTACTTC. It specifies CASSSQGSYEQYF.

The J gene is TRBJ2-3, the V gene TRBV19, with D perhaps assigned TRBD1 or TRBD2 (5 bases each). Germline V gene lookup returns CDR1 LNHDA and CDR2 SQIVND (reference sequence). This CDR3 region has 15 residues. Trimming pared 7 bases from V and 0 bases from J, leaving 14 bases between. CDR3 loop: CASKHGTASTDTQYF. The DNA for the CDR3 is TGTGCCAGTAAACACGGGACGGCCAGCACAGATACGCAGTATTTT. Using reference TRBV19 and TRBJ2-3 for the parts outside the CDR3, the full variable domain is DGGITQSPKYLFRKEGQNVTLSCEQNLNHDAMYWYRQDPGQGLRLIYYSQIVNDFQKGDIAEGYSVSREKKESFPLTVTSAQKNPTAFYLCASKHGTASTDTQYFGPGTRLTVL.

The chain couples TRBV28 to TRBJ2-1; D is unresolved. In germline, CDR1 is MDHEN, CDR2 SYDVKM. The CDR3 spans 12 residues. Trimming took 3 bases from V and 9 from J, leaving 9 bases between them. As DNA, the CDR3 is TGTGCCAGCAGTTTCTACTCGGGTGAGCAGTTCTTC. It specifies CASSFYSGEQFF.

This chain uses TRBV4-1 with TRBJ2-5; TRBD2 aligns across 10 bases. Germline assignment: CDR1 MGHRA and CDR2 YSYEKL. The CDR3 sequence is 14 residues long. V dropped 4 bases and J dropped 5; count of bases not matched to a gene: 4. The CDR3 is CASSLSGLAETQYF. The DNA for the CDR3 is TGCGCCAGCAGCCTTTCGGGACTAGCGGAGACCCAGTACTTC.

This clone was observed a single time. The rearrangement uses TRBV20-1 and TRBJ2-1; no definite D call. V was cut by 1 base and J by 8 bases, with 3 bases left in between. The CDR3 is 10 amino acids. CDR1 is DFQATT and CDR2 is SNEGSKA in the germline V gene (reference sequence). The CDR3 protein is CSARGDEQFF. In DNA, the CDR3 is TGCAGTGCTAGAGGCGATGAGCAGTTCTTC.

The chain recombines TRBV7-2 with TRBJ1-2; D is uncertain. Trimming stripped 3 bases from V and 0 bases from J, with 11 bases between. The germline gives CDR1 SGHTA, CDR2 FQGNSA. This CDR3 has 15 residues. In DNA form, the CDR3 reads TGTGCCAGCAGCTTTTCCCAGGTTACTAACTATGGCTACACCTTC. It encodes CASSFSQVTNYGYTF.